One TCR beta chain is described in this entry. What it binds is unknown. Primers for the PCR totalled 60 Vbeta and 13 Jbeta. Repertoires were generated with immunoSEQ multiplex PCR, while TCRdb's copy carries only in-frame clones and drops some. This table lists roughly 120,000 clones. This sample is drawn from a study of cytomegalovirus exposure and HLA in healthy donors. Study-level information: Early release data held roughly 90 million unique TCRs from HLA-typed donors.

Study results and limitations: V- and J-gene trimming in TCR beta was tied to a missense DCLRE1C variant by an analysis performed later.

Germline CDR1 MDHEN, CDR2 SYDVKM. The CDR3 length is 13 residues. The J segment lost 4 bases and the V segment lost 8 bases, leaving 6 bases of the junction unmatched. The sequencing input was PBMCs. V gene TRBV28 combines with J gene TRBJ1-2, with 8 bases that match TRBD1. This TCR came from a man younger than 30 in good health and CMV-seronegative. The CDR3 loop is CASWGQGAYGYTF. The CDR3 DNA sequence: TGTGCCAGCTGGGGGCAGGGGGCCTATGGCTACACCTTC.